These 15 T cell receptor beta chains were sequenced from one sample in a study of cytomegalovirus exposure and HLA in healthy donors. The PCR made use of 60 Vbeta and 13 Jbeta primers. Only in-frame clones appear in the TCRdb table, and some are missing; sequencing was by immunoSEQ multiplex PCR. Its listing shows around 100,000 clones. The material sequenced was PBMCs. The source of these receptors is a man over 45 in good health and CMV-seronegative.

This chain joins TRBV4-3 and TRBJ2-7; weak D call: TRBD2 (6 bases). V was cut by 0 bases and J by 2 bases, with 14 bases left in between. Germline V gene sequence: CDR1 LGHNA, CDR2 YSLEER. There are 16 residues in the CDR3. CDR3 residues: CASSQEPGLHAYEQYF. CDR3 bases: TGCGCCAGCAGCCAAGAACCGGGACTCCACGCCTACGAGCAGTACTTC.

The DNA for the CDR3 is TGCGCCAGCAGCTTCGGACAGGGGACAGATACGCAGTATTTT. The encoded protein is CASSFGQGTDTQYF. V usage is TRBV5-1 and J usage is TRBJ2-3; 9 bases line up with TRBD1. The CDR3 has 14 amino acids. V gave up 2 bases and J gave up 3 bases; unmatched junction bases: 1. The germline V gene encodes CDR1 SGHRS and CDR2 YFSETQ.

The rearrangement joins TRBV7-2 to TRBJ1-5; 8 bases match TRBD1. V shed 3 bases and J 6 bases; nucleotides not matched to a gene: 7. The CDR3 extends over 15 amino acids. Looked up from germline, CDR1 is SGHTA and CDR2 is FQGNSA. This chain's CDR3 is CASSFAGGAGQPQHF. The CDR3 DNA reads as TGTGCCAGCAGCTTTGCAGGGGGCGCGGGTCAGCCCCAGCATTTT.

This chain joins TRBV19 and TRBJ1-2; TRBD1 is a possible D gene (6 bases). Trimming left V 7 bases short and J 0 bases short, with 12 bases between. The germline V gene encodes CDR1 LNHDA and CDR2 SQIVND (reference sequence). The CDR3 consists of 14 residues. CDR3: CASTPTGSNYGYTF. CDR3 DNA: TGTGCCAGTACCCCGACAGGTTCTAACTATGGCTACACCTTC.

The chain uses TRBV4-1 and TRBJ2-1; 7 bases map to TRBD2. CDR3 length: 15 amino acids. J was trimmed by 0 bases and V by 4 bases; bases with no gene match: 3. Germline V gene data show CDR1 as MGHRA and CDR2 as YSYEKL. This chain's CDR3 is CASSPRGSSYNEQFF. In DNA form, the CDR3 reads TGCGCCAGCAGCCCGCGGGGGAGCTCCTACAATGAGCAGTTCTTC.

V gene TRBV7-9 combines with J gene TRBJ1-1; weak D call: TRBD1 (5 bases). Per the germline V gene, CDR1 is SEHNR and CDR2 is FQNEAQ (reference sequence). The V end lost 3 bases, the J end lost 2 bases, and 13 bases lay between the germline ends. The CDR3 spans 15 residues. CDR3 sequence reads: CASSFAQGANTEAFF. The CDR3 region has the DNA TGTGCCAGCAGCTTTGCGCAGGGCGCTAACACTGAAGCTTTCTTT.

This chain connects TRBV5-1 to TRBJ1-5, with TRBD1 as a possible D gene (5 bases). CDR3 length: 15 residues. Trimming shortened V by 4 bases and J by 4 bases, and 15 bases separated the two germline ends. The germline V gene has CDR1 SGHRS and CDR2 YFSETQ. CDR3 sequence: CASSPDSSWNQPQHF. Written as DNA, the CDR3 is TGCGCCAGCAGCCCCGACAGTTCGTGGAATCAGCCCCAGCATTTT.

The CDR3 sequence is CASSLFGTGEAFF. Written as DNA, the CDR3 is TGTGCCAGCAGCTTATTTGGGACAGGGGAAGCTTTCTTT. The chain uses TRBV7-8 and TRBJ1-1; 9 positions match TRBD1. With 2 bases clipped from V and 8 bases from J, the junction kept 3 bases outside the gene matches. This CDR3 is 13 amino acids long. Per the germline V gene, CDR1 is SGHVS and CDR2 is FQNEAQ.

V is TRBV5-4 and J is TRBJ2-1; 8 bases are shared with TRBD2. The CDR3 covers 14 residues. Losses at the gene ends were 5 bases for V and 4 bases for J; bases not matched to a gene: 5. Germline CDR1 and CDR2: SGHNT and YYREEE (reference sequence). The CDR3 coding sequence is TGTGCCAGCAGTTCTCCGGGGGGGTACAATGAGCAGTTCTTC. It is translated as CASSSPGGYNEQFF.

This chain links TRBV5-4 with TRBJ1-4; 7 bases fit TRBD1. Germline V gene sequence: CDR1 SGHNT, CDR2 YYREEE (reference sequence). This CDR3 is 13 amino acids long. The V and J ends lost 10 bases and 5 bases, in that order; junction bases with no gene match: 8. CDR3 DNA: TGTGCCGGCGGGGACAGCAAGAATGAAAAACTGTTTTTT. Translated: CAGGDSKNEKLFF. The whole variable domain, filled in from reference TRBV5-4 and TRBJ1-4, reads ETGVTQSPTHLIKTRGQQVTLRCSSQSGHNTVSWYQQALGQGPQFIFQYYREEENGRGNFPPRFSGLQFPNYSSELNVNALELDDSALYLCAGGDSKNEKLFFGSGTQLSVL.

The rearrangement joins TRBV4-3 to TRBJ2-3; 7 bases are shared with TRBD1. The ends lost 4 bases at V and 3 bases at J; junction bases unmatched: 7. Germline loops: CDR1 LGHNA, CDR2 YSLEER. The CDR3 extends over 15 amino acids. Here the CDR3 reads CASSPTGKKTDTQYF. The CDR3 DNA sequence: TGCGCCAGCAGCCCGACAGGGAAAAAAACAGATACGCAGTATTTT.

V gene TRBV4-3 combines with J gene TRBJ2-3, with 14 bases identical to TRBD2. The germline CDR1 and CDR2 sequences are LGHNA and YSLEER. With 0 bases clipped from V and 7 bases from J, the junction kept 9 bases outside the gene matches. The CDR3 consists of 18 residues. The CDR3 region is CASSQDWAGTSGGNTQYF. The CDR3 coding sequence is TGCGCCAGCAGCCAAGATTGGGCCGGGACTAGCGGGGGAAATACGCAGTATTTT.

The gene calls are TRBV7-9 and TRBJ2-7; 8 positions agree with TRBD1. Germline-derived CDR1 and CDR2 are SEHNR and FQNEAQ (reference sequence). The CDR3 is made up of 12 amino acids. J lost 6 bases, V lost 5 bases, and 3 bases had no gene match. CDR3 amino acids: CASSKDRGEQYF. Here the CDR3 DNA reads TGTGCCAGCAGCAAAGACAGGGGCGAGCAGTACTTC.

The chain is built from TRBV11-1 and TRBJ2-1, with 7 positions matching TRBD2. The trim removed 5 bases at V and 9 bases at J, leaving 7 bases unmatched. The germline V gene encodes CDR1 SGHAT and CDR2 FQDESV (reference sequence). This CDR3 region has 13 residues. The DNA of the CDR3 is TGTGCCAGCAGCACCGCCGGGGGGATTGAGCAGTTCTTC. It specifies CASSTAGGIEQFF. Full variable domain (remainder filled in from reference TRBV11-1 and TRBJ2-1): EAEVAQSPRYKITEKSQAVAFWCDPISGHATLYWYRQILGQGPELLVQFQDESVVDDSQLPKDRFSAERLKGVDSTLKIQPAELGDSAMYLCASSTAGGIEQFFGPGTRLTVL.

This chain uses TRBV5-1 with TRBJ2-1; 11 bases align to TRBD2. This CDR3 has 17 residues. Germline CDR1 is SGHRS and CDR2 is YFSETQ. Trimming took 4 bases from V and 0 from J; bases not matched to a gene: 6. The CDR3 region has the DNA TGCGCCAGCAGCGCGGGACTAGCGGTTTACTCCTACAATGAGCAGTTCTTC. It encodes CASSAGLAVYSYNEQFF.